This entry concerns a single T cell receptor beta chain. The assay was immunoSEQ multiplex PCR, and TCRdb's table has in-frame clones only and misses some. Among 300,000 or so clones, over 75% were seen once, and the ten largest hold more than 0.9%. This sample was taken from a study of blood T cell repertoires in COVID-19. Study-level information: Samples of COVID-19 (acute and convalescent) were obtained from the United States, Italy and Spain.

Germline V CDR1 and CDR2: SGHDT, YYEEEE. Between the trimmed V and J ends, which lost 1 base and 3 bases, there was a span of 5 bases. The CDR3 is made up of 12 amino acids. Those who participated ranged in age from roughly 18 to 100 years and resided in some 24 US areas. What the recovered Cohort 3 donors had was two negative PCRs, clearance, or symptom resolution. This chain connects TRBV5-6 to TRBJ2-7; D not resolved. The sequence was collected from a woman in her 30s who had recovered from COVID-19. The sequencing sample was made of PBMCs or T cells enriched from blood (not recorded which). The chain's CDR3 is CASSLSGYEQYF. The CDR3 bases are TGTGCCAGCAGCTTGTCCGGCTACGAGCAGTACTTC.